These 16 T cell receptor beta chains were all obtained from the same sample, sequenced in a study of human T cells and chemical hapten exposure. Time point indicated: pre-sensitization, week 0. As for treatment: therapeutic diphenylcyclopropenone sensitization with weekly scalp DPC. MiXCR, run by TCRdb on the RACE reads, gives a single entry per CDR3 protein. The table includes roughly 250,000 distinct CDR3 sequences, over 8% detected once. The specimen comprised whole blood, sampled in connection with sensitization to the hapten diphenylcyclopropenone (DPC). The receptors here all came from a woman aged 40 to 50 with alopecia areata. Some clones in this sample may be carry-over from other donors' samples.

This clonotype was recorded at least ten times. The chain links TRBV29-1 to TRBJ2-1, with D tentatively TRBD1 (7 bases). Germline V gene lookup returns CDR1 SQVTM and CDR2 ANQGSEA. V was clipped by 7 bases and J by 8 bases, with 36 bases between them. This CDR3 is 19 amino acids long. The CDR3 region is CSAVFLGNRGPRGGDEQFF. CDR3 in DNA: TGCAGCGCAGTGTTCCTGGGGAATAGGGGGCCTCGCGGCGGGGATGAGCAGTTCTTC.

This clonotype was seen many times. The chain is built from TRBV6-5 and TRBJ1-1; no clear D. The germline gives CDR1 MNHEY, CDR2 SVGAGI. The CDR3 length is 14 residues. V lost 4 bases and J lost 4, with 13 bases in between. The DNA of the CDR3 is TGTGCCAGCAGTTCGTCGCTAAGGGCCACTGAAGCTTTCTTT. Translating it yields CASSSSLRATEAFF.

V usage is TRBV24-1 and J usage is TRBJ2-3; 9 bases map to TRBD1. The CDR3 loop spans 15 amino acids. V dropped 5 bases and J dropped 1; count of bases not matched to a gene: 3. Germline V CDR1 and CDR2: KGHDR, SFDVKD. CDR3 coding DNA: TGTGCCACCAGTGCCAGGACAGGGGGCACAGATACGCAGTATTTT. It is translated as CATSARTGGTDTQYF.

In this sample, this clonotype turned up many times. This sequence joins TRBV27 and TRBJ1-1; TRBD1 agrees at 9 bases. Looked up from germline, CDR1 is MNHEY and CDR2 is SMNVEV (reference sequence). The CDR3 covers 14 residues. V shed 4 bases, J shed 4 bases, and the junction held 4 bases outside the gene matches. CDR3 in DNA: TGTGCCAGCAGTTACGGGACAGGGAGCACTGAAGCTTTCTTT. It codes for CASSYGTGSTEAFF.

This clonotype has a handful of counts. V is TRBV21-1 and J is TRBJ1-5. TRBV21-1 is marked as a pseudogene. This CDR3 is 16 amino acids long. The chain's CDR3 is CASSKWGGEFGQPQHF. The DNA for the CDR3 is TGTGCCAGCAGCAAATGGGGAGGGGAGTTTGGGCAGCCCCAGCATTTT.

This clonotype appeared a few times. The rearrangement uses TRBV13 and TRBJ1-1, with a weak D call TRBD1 (6 bases). The germline gives CDR1 PRHDT, CDR2 FYEKMQ (reference sequence). The CDR3 is 15 amino acids. Trimming pared 5 bases from V and 1 base from J, leaving 14 bases between. CDR3 in amino acids: CASSIPGQGNTEAFF. Here the CDR3 DNA reads TGTGCCAGCAGCATACCGGGACAAGGGAACACTGAAGCTTTCTTT.

The chain joins TRBV6-2 or TRBV6-3 to TRBJ2-7; D is ambiguous. CDR1 is MNHEY, CDR2 SVGEGT, per germline. The CDR3 has 13 residues. V was cut by 1 base and J by 4 bases, with 8 bases left in between. CDR3 DNA sequence: TGTGCCAGCAGTTACTTTAAGGGTTACGAGCAGTACTTC. Translation: CASSYFKGYEQYF.

This clonotype was counted at least ten times. The chain couples TRBV13 to TRBJ2-3; D remains ambiguous. This CDR3 is 15 amino acids long. Trimming took off 5 bases at V and 2 bases at J, with 14 bases between the two ends. Germline loops: CDR1 PRHDT, CDR2 FYEKMQ (reference sequence). CDR3 sequence reads: CASSRTSGSTDTQYF. CDR3 in DNA: TGTGCCAGCAGCCGAACCAGTGGGTCCACAGATACGCAGTATTTT.

This clonotype was detected ten times or more. V is TRBV27 and J is TRBJ1-6; a possible D gene is TRBD1 (5 bases). V dropped 1 base and J dropped 0 bases, with 16 bases sitting between them. The CDR3 totals 19 residues. Germline V gene data show CDR1 as MNHEY and CDR2 as SMNVEV (reference sequence). CDR3 nucleotides: TGTGCCAGCAGTTTATATGGACACAAACCTCACTCCTATAATTCACCCCTCCACTTT. This gives the protein CASSLYGHKPHSYNSPLHF.

The rearrangement uses TRBV20-1 and TRBJ1-1; D gene ambiguous. The CDR3 spans 13 residues. V lost 2 bases and J 1 base, leaving 8 bases between the germline ends. The germline V gene encodes CDR1 DFQATT and CDR2 SNEGSKA (reference sequence). The CDR3 region is CSARRPQNTEAFF. The CDR3 DNA reads as TGCAGTGCTAGACGACCCCAGAACACTGAAGCTTTCTTT.

This clonotype has just a few counts. The chain combines TRBV5-1 with TRBJ1-1; 9 positions match TRBD1. The CDR3 sequence is 15 residues long. Germline CDR1 is SGHRS and CDR2 is YFSETQ. V shed 4 bases, J shed 6 bases, and the junction held 10 bases outside the gene matches. Here the CDR3 DNA reads TGCGCCAGCAGCGCGGAAACAGGGGGCCGGTCTGAAGCTTTCTTT. Its protein product is CASSAETGGRSEAFF. Filled out from reference TRBV5-1 and TRBJ1-1, the complete variable domain reads KAGVTQTPRYLIKTRGQQVTLSCSPISGHRSVSWYQQTPGQGLQFLFEYFSETQRNKGNFPGRFSGRQFSNSRSEMNVSTLELGDSALYLCASSAETGGRSEAFFGQGTRLTVV.

The V gene is TRBV5-1, the J gene TRBJ1-5; 10 nucleotides line up with TRBD1. The CDR3 is 15 residues long. The V segment lost 3 bases and the J segment 7 bases; nucleotides outside the gene matches: 7. Looked up from germline, CDR1 is SGHRS and CDR2 is YFSETQ. The CDR3 loop reads CASSSTGQGGQPQHF. The CDR3 DNA sequence: TGCGCCAGCAGCTCGACAGGACAGGGGGGGCAGCCCCAGCATTTT.

This clonotype has more than one count but fewer than ten. The chain uses TRBV20-1 and TRBJ1-5, with TRBD1 matching 7 bases. V lost 8 bases to trimming and J lost 1 base; unmatched junction nucleotides: 14. CDR1 is DFQATT and CDR2 is SNEGSKA in the germline V gene (reference sequence). The CDR3 totals 16 residues. CDR3 coding DNA: TGCAGTACAGCAAATAGACAGGGTAAAAGCAATCAGCCCCAGCATTTT. Amino acid sequence: CSTANRQGKSNQPQHF.

This clonotype appeared a few times. This chain joins TRBV6-2 or TRBV6-3 and TRBJ2-2; D is possibly TRBD2 (6 bases). The CDR3 length is 16 residues. Germline loops: CDR1 MNHEY, CDR2 SVGEGT. V was cut by 2 bases and J by 6 bases, with 16 bases left in between. The CDR3 reads CASSYRGLATAGELFF. Written as DNA, the CDR3 is TGTGCCAGCAGTTACCGCGGCCTAGCGACTGCCGGGGAGCTGTTTTTT.

This clonotype came up a few times. The chain joins TRBV20-1 to TRBJ2-6; D ambiguous. CDR1 is DFQATT, CDR2 SNEGSKA, per germline (reference sequence). V was trimmed by 0 bases and J by 4 bases, leaving 7 bases between them. The length of the CDR3 is 14 residues. The CDR3 bases are TGCAGTGCTAGAGATTGGCAAGGGGCCAACGTCCTGACTTTC. This codes for CSARDWQGANVLTF.

J is TRBJ2-7 and V is TRBV4-3, with 13 bases that match TRBD2. The ends lost 4 bases at V and 5 bases at J; junction bases unmatched: 5. Germline V gene lookup returns CDR1 LGHNA and CDR2 YSLEER. CDR3 size: 15 residues. The CDR3 spells CASSRGTSGTDEQYF. CDR3 in DNA: TGCGCCAGCAGCCGTGGGACTAGCGGGACCGACGAGCAGTACTTC.